The clone carrying this T cell receptor (beta chain) was counted only a few times. Antigen unknown. The data are from a study of T cell repertoires in cytomegalovirus infection. The overall study: Well-studied HLA-B-restricted CMV epitopes were used in the study alongside recently identified HLA-C-restricted ones.

TCRdb itself ran the reads through MiXCR, one entry per CDR3 protein. Of about 770,000 distinct CDR3 sequences listed, under 35% are singletons. Sequences were derived from cultured CD8+ T cells from PBMCs, sampled from culture after CMV antigen stimulation. The clonotype was recovered from a human donor in good health (CMV status not recorded). Some clones in this sample may be carry-over from other donors' samples.

This chain's CDR3 is CASSFPGLGARETQYF. Written as DNA, the CDR3 is TGTGCCAGCAGCTTCCCGGGACTAGGGGCTCGGGAGACCCAGTACTTC. The chain combines TRBV7-9 with TRBJ2-5; 8 positions match TRBD2. Germline lookup yields CDR1 SEHNR and CDR2 FQNEAQ (reference sequence). Trimming at V came to 3 bases and at J to 5 bases, leaving 11 bases not matched to a gene. This CDR3 spans 16 amino acids.